This passage covers 4 T cell receptor beta chains from one sample sequenced in a study of CD8+ T cells in alopecia areata. Investigators isolated RNA and reverse transcribed it into cDNA to act as the sequencing template. Measured with immunoSEQ multiplex PCR; TCRdb has only the in-frame clones, and not every one. The sample lists about 130,000 clones; about 50% were seen once. The sample consisted of CD8+ T cells sorted from blood, taken at week 0. Every receptor here comes from a human donor with alopecia areata.

This clone was seen a handful of times. The chain recombines TRBV14 with TRBJ2-7, with D hard to call. V was pared by 3 bases and J by 2 bases, with 8 bases between. This CDR3 is 13 amino acids long. Germline V lookup: CDR1 SGHDN, CDR2 FVKESK. The CDR3, as DNA: TGTGCCAGCAGCCATGGACGAGCCTACGAGCAGTACTTC. This gives the protein CASSHGRAYEQYF. Complete variable domain (other parts from reference TRBV14 and TRBJ2-7): EAGVTQFPSHSVIEKGQTVTLRCDPISGHDNLYWYRRVMGKEIKFLLHFVKESKQDESGMPNNRFLAERTGGTYSTLKVQPAELEDSGVYFCASSHGRAYEQYFGPGTRLTVT.

Concerning this clone: With a much larger clone just one base away, this may be a read error. The CDR3 DNA is TGCGCCAGCAGCCAAGAAGGGAGCTCTGGGGCCAACGTCCTGACTTTC. This codes for CASSQEGSSGANVLTF. The chain couples TRBV4-1 to TRBJ2-6; tentative D call: TRBD2 (5 bases). Trimming stripped 0 bases from V and 0 bases from J, with 6 bases between. The CDR3 length is 16 residues. Germline loops: CDR1 MGHRA, CDR2 YSYEKL.

This chain joins TRBV19 and TRBJ2-7; D uncertain. The germline V gene encodes CDR1 LNHDA and CDR2 SQIVND (reference sequence). There are 13 residues in the CDR3. V was trimmed by 4 bases and J by 3 bases, leaving 10 bases between them. The CDR3 DNA follows: TGTGCCAGTAGTAGCGGAAACGTCTACGAGCAGTACTTC. Its translation: CASSSGNVYEQYF.

The chain carries TRBV5-4 and TRBJ2-5; 10 bases map to TRBD2. Trimming removed 4 bases from V and 1 base from J; junction bases left unmatched: 7. The germline V gene has CDR1 SGHNT and CDR2 YYREEE (reference sequence). This CDR3 spans 16 amino acids. The CDR3 DNA reads as TGTGCCAGCAGCATCGGACTAGCGGACTTCCAAGAGACCCAGTACTTC. Translation gives CASSIGLADFQETQYF.